The 25 T cell receptor beta chains below come from one sample, sequenced in a study of blood T cell repertoires in COVID-19. Clones were sequenced by immunoSEQ multiplex PCR, and TCRdb holds only the in-frame ones, with some missing. The sample yields roughly 150,000 clones, 75% to 90% seen once. The sequencing input was PBMCs or T cells enriched from blood (not recorded which). These receptors were collected from a woman between 35 and 50 years old who had been exposed to COVID-19.

The rearrangement joins TRBV15 to TRBJ1-1; 8 bases fit TRBD1. The CDR3 runs to 13 residues. J lost 5 bases, V lost 9 bases, and 8 bases had no gene match. Germline V CDR1 and CDR2: LNHNV, YYDKDF (reference sequence). CDR3 sequence: CATSRDRITEAFF. CDR3 nucleotide sequence: TGTGCCACAAGCCGGGACAGGATTACTGAAGCTTTCTTT.

The chain couples TRBV19 to TRBJ2-2, with D possibly matching TRBD2 (5 bases). This CDR3 has 16 amino acids. The ends were cut back, 3 bases at V and 6 bases at J, with 17 bases in the middle. Germline V gives CDR1 LNHDA, CDR2 SQIVND (reference sequence). As DNA, the CDR3 is TGTGCCAGTAGTATTTATGCGGGCCAGGCGGCCGGGGAGCTGTTTTTT. Amino acid sequence: CASSIYAGQAAGELFF.

V gene TRBV2 combines with J gene TRBJ1-4; the D is unclear. The CDR3 loop spans 14 amino acids. Between the trimmed V and J ends, which lost 4 bases and 4 bases, there was a span of 10 bases. Per germline, CDR1 SNHLY and CDR2 FYNNEI. The CDR3 here is CASSARRINEKLFF. The CDR3, as DNA: TGTGCCAGCAGTGCTCGGAGAATTAATGAAAAACTGTTTTTT.

V usage is TRBV5-1 and J usage is TRBJ2-2; D remains ambiguous. Germline V gives CDR1 SGHRS, CDR2 YFSETQ. The V end was cut by 3 bases, the J end by 0 bases, with 18 bases between. CDR3 length equals 18 residues. The CDR3: CASSSPNVQSANTGELFF. DNA for the CDR3: TGCGCCAGCAGCTCTCCCAATGTCCAGAGCGCGAACACCGGGGAGCTGTTTTTT.

The chain employs TRBV28 and TRBJ1-5; TRBD1 matches at 10 bases. Germline lookup yields CDR1 MDHEN and CDR2 SYDVKM. The CDR3 spans 14 residues. The ends lost 5 bases at V and 9 bases at J; junction bases unmatched: 7. The CDR3 loop reads CASSPDRGMRPQHF. CDR3 sequence (DNA): TGTGCCAGCAGTCCGGACAGGGGGATGAGGCCCCAGCATTTT.

V and J are TRBV28 and TRBJ2-7; D possibly corresponds to TRBD2 (6 bases). Germline V CDR1 and CDR2: MDHEN, SYDVKM. The CDR3 covers 12 residues. V shed 5 bases and J shed 3 bases, with 8 bases lying between them. For the CDR3, the DNA is TGTGCCAGCAGTATGGAGGGCTACGAGCAGTACTTC. It encodes CASSMEGYEQYF.

The chain has TRBV27 and TRBJ1-1, with a weak D call TRBD1 (6 bases). The CDR3 extends over 17 amino acids. Trimming left V 7 bases short and J 0 bases short, with 21 bases between. Per germline, CDR1 MNHEY and CDR2 SMNVEV (reference sequence). The CDR3 loop reads CASTKRGFQPMNTEAFF. CDR3 sequence (DNA): TGTGCCAGCACAAAAAGGGGGTTTCAACCCATGAACACTGAAGCTTTCTTT.

The V gene is TRBV7-9, the J gene TRBJ1-5; tentatively, D is TRBD1 (6 bases). Germline V lookup: CDR1 SEHNR, CDR2 FQNEAQ (reference sequence). The CDR3 is 15 amino acids. The germline V and J ends were trimmed by 4 bases and 4 bases, with 14 bases remaining between them. CDR3 nucleotides: TGTGCCAGCAGCTCCGAGGGGGTACAAAATCAGCCCCAGCATTTT. This codes for CASSSEGVQNQPQHF.

The gene calls are TRBV19 and TRBJ2-3; D call uncertain. The CDR3 is made up of 12 amino acids. V lost 9 bases and J lost 1, with 8 bases in between. Germline assignment: CDR1 LNHDA and CDR2 SQIVND (reference sequence). In DNA, the CDR3 is TGTGCCAGCTCCTCTGGCACAGATACGCAGTATTTT. Its translation is CASSSGTDTQYF.

This chain connects TRBV6-4 to TRBJ2-1; TRBD2 agrees at 14 bases. There are 15 residues in the CDR3. After removal of 4 bases from V and 6 bases from J, the junction contained 2 bases not matched to a gene. Germline assignment: CDR1 MRHNA and CDR2 SNTAGT. The CDR3 sequence: CASSAGTSGSNEQFF. The CDR3 DNA reads as TGTGCCAGCAGTGCTGGGACTAGCGGGAGCAATGAGCAGTTCTTC.

The genes are TRBV4-3 and TRBJ1-6; possible D gene TRBD1, 5 bases. Germline loops: CDR1 LGHNA, CDR2 YSLEER. V lost 0 bases and J 8 bases, leaving 14 bases between the germline ends. The CDR3 spans 16 residues. CDR3 in DNA: TGCGCCAGCAGCCAAGATCTCGGGCAGGGATATTCACCCCTCCACTTT. This gives the protein CASSQDLGQGYSPLHF.

V gene TRBV20-1 combines with J gene TRBJ2-3; perhaps TRBD2 as D (6 bases). Germline CDR1 reads DFQATT; CDR2 reads SNEGSKA (reference sequence). Deletions cut 2 bases from V and 8 bases from J, with 8 bases between. The CDR3 is 11 residues long. The CDR3, as DNA: TGCAGTGCTAGACAGGGACTTACGCAGTATTTT. It translates to CSARQGLTQYF.

The count of this clone is one. This chain links TRBV9 with TRBJ2-1; 8 bases line up with TRBD2. Per germline, CDR1 SGDLS and CDR2 YYNGEE. CDR3 length equals 16 residues. Trimming removed 0 bases from V and 3 bases from J; junction bases left unmatched: 5. The CDR3 DNA is TGTGCCAGCAGCGTAGTCCGGGAGGGATTCTACAATGAGCAGTTCTTC. Encoded protein: CASSVVREGFYNEQFF.

This clone was recorded once. V gene TRBV28 combines with J gene TRBJ2-5; 7 nucleotides match TRBD1. This CDR3 comprises 15 residues. The junction had 11 bases not matched to a gene; V was cut back by 5 bases and J by 5 bases. Germline CDR1 MDHEN, CDR2 SYDVKM. CDR3 DNA sequence: TGTGCCAGCAGTCCCCAGACAGGGATCAAGGAGACCCAGTACTTC. Protein product: CASSPQTGIKETQYF.

This rearrangement joins TRBV2 to TRBJ2-7; a possible D gene is TRBD2 (5 bases). CDR1 is SNHLY and CDR2 is FYNNEI in the germline V gene. Trimming removed 6 bases from V and 2 bases from J, with 11 bases in between. The CDR3 is 13 residues long. Here the CDR3 DNA reads TGTGCCAGCAGAGACGCGGGTACCTACGAGCAGTACTTC. Encoded protein: CASRDAGTYEQYF.

CDR3 loop: CASSREGQGRNTIYF. DNA for the CDR3: TGCGCCAGCAGCCGAGAAGGACAGGGAAGAAACACCATATATTTT. The J gene is TRBJ1-3, the V gene TRBV4-3, with 8 nucleotides matching TRBD1. Germline CDR1 and CDR2: LGHNA and YSLEER. Trimming cost V 4 bases and J 5 bases; bases outside gene matches: 7. The CDR3 contains 15 residues.

The V call is TRBV5-1, the J call TRBJ1-6; D ambiguous. Germline lookup yields CDR1 SGHRS and CDR2 YFSETQ. The CDR3 loop spans 14 amino acids. V lost 6 bases and J lost 9, with 16 bases in between. The CDR3 DNA reads as TGCGCCAGCAAGTCACAAGATAGAGGTTCACCCCTCCACTTT. Protein sequence: CASKSQDRGSPLHF.

The chain links TRBV4-1 to TRBJ2-1; TRBD2 is a possible D gene (6 bases). The V end was cut by 1 base, the J end by 5 bases, with 15 bases between. This CDR3 is 16 amino acids long. Germline CDR1 and CDR2: MGHRA and YSYEKL. Written as DNA, the CDR3 is TGCGCCAGCAGCCAAGGGGTAGGCCTAGCGAACAATGAGCAGTTCTTC. Translated, it gives CASSQGVGLANNEQFF.

This clone occurred once. This chain uses TRBV6-5 with TRBJ2-7; 7 bases line up with TRBD1. The CDR3 totals 13 residues. The germline V gene encodes CDR1 MNHEY and CDR2 SVGAGI. The ends lost 2 bases at V and 6 bases at J; junction bases unmatched: 4. The CDR3 DNA sequence: TGTGCCAGCAGTTACGTCCACAGGGGCGAGCAGTACTTC. Its translation: CASSYVHRGEQYF.

This chain connects TRBV18 to TRBJ1-2; TRBD1 might be the D (5 bases). Deletions cut 2 bases from V and 8 bases from J, with 18 bases between. The CDR3 loop spans 15 amino acids. Germline loops: CDR1 KGHSH, CDR2 LQKENI. The CDR3 DNA is TGTGCCAGCTCACCAAGGGGTCTGGGGCGTGGCGGCTACACCTTC. It codes for CASSPRGLGRGGYTF.

This clone appeared once. V usage is TRBV28 and J usage is TRBJ2-2; no firm D call. Trimming cost V 4 bases and J 2 bases, with 11 bases left between them. The CDR3 spans 15 residues. The germline V gene encodes CDR1 MDHEN and CDR2 SYDVKM. The CDR3 nucleotides read TGTGCCAGCAGTTCCCTGGGCCTAAACACCGGGGAGCTGTTTTTT. It translates to CASSSLGLNTGELFF. Full variable domain (rest looked up from reference TRBV28 and TRBJ2-2): DVKVTQSSRYLVKRTGEKVFLECVQDMDHENMFWYRQDPGLGLRLIYFSYDVKMKEKGDIPEGYSVSREKKERFSLILESASTNQTSMYLCASSSLGLNTGELFFGEGSRLTVL.

The chain carries TRBV10-3 and TRBJ2-5; 8 nucleotides agree with TRBD2. V dropped 0 bases and J dropped 1; count of bases not matched to a gene: 4. Germline CDR1 is ENHRY and CDR2 is SYGVKD. CDR3 length: 16 residues. CDR3 sequence reads: CAISESRGGPQETQYF. The CDR3 DNA is TGTGCCATCAGTGAGTCCCGGGGGGGCCCCCAAGAGACCCAGTACTTC.

This chain joins TRBV6-5 and TRBJ2-7; maybe TRBD2 (6 bases). The CDR3 runs 14 residues. The V end was cut by 2 bases, the J end by 0 bases, with 8 bases between. Germline V lookup: CDR1 MNHEY, CDR2 SVGAGI. The CDR3 is CASSYAGSSYEQYF. CDR3 sequence (DNA): TGTGCCAGCAGTTACGCCGGGAGCTCCTACGAGCAGTACTTC.

The chain has TRBV2 and TRBJ1-1; D is uncertain. V dropped 10 bases and J dropped 1 base, with 16 bases sitting between them. The CDR3 is 14 residues long. Germline CDR1 and CDR2: SNHLY and FYNNEI. The CDR3 region is CAKQRGIRNTEAFF. The CDR3, as DNA: TGTGCCAAGCAGCGAGGGATACGGAACACTGAAGCTTTCTTT.

The chain couples TRBV7-9 to TRBJ1-2; 7 bases agree with TRBD1. With V trimmed by 3 bases and J by 7 bases, 5 bases remained unmatched. The CDR3 is 13 residues long. In germline, CDR1 is SEHNR, CDR2 FQNEAQ (reference sequence). This chain's CDR3 is CASSFPGGGGYTF. The DNA of the CDR3 is TGTGCCAGCAGCTTCCCAGGGGGTGGTGGCTACACCTTC.